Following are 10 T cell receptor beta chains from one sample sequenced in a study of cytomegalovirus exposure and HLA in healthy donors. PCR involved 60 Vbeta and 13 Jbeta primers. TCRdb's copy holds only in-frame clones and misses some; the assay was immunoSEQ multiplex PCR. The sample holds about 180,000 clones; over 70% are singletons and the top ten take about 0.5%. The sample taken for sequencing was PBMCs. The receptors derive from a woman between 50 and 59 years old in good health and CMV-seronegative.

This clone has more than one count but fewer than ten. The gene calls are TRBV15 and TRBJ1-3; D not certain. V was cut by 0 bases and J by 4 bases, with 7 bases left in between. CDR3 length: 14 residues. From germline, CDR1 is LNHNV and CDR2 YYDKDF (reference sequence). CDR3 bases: TGTGCCACCAGCAGAGATGTAGCGGGAAACACCATATATTTT. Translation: CATSRDVAGNTIYF.

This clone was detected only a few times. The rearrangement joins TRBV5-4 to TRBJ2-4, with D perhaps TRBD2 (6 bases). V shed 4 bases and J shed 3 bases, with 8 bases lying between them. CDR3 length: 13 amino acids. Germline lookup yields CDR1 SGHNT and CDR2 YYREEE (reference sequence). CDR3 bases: TGTGCCAGCAGCCGGGGAGGCAAAAACATTCAGTACTTC. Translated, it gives CASSRGGKNIQYF.

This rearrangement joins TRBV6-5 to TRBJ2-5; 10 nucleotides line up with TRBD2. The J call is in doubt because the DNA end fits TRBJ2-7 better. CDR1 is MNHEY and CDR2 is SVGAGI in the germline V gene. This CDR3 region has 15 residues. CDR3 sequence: CASSLSSGSSYEQYF. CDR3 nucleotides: TGTGCCAGCAGTTTATCTAGCGGGAGTTCCTACGAGCAGTACTTC.

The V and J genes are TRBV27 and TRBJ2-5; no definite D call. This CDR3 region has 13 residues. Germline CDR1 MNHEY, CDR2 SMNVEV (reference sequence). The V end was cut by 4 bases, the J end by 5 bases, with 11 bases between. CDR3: CASSSNPPETQYF. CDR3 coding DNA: TGTGCCAGCAGTTCTAATCCTCCGGAGACCCAGTACTTC.

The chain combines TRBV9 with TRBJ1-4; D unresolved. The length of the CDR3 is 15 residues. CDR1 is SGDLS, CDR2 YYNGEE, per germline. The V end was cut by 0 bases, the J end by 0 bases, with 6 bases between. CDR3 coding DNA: TGTGCCAGCAGCGTAGCCCCAGCAACTAATGAAAAACTGTTTTTT. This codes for CASSVAPATNEKLFF.

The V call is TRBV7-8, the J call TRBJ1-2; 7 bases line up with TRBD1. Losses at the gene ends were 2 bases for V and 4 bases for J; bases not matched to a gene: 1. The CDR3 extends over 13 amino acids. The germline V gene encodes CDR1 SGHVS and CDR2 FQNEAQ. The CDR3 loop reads CASSLQGVYGYTF. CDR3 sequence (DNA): TGTGCCAGCAGCTTACAGGGGGTCTATGGCTACACCTTC.

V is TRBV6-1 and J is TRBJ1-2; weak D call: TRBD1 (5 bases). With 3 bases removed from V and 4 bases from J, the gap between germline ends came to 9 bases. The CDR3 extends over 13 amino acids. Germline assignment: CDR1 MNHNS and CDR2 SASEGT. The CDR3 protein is CASSEGRAYGYTF. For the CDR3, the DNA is TGTGCCAGCAGTGAGGGCAGGGCCTATGGCTACACCTTC.

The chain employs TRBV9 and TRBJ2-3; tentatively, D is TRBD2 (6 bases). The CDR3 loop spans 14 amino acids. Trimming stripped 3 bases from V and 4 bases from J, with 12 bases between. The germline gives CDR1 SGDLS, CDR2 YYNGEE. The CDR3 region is CASSGRRVSDTQYF. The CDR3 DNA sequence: TGTGCCAGCAGCGGGAGGAGGGTCTCAGATACGCAGTATTTT.

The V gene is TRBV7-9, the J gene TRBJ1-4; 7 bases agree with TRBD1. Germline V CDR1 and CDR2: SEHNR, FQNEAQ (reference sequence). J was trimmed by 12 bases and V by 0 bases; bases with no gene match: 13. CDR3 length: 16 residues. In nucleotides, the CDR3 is TGTGCCAGCAGCTTAGCGGGGACAGCCTTCCGTCAACAACTGTTTTTT. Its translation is CASSLAGTAFRQQLFF.

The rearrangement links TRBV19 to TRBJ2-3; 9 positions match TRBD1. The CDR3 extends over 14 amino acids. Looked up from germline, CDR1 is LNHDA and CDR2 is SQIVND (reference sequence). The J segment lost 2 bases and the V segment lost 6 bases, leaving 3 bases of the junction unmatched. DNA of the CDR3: TGTGCCAGTAGCGACAGGGGGAACACAGATACGCAGTATTTT. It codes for CASSDRGNTDTQYF.